A selection of T cell receptor beta chains follows, all from one sample in a study of blood T cell repertoires in COVID-19. Generated by immunoSEQ multiplex PCR, the TCRdb table keeps only in-frame clones and is missing some. This repertoire shows about 300,000 clones, around nine tenths found once; its top ten account for around 1.9%. Source material: peripheral blood. The source is a woman in her twenties or thirties with COVID-19, enrolled during active disease. Each CDR3 is given with its conserved first and last residue. D genes are given only for firm matches. Not every row has a clone size; where given, it reads once, few, many or a size class.

j_gene,abundance,d_gene,v_gene,CDR3nt,CDR3aa
TRBJ1-5,.,.,TRBV6-1,TGTGCCAGCAGTGAAGGTCGACAGGTTCATAGCAATCAGCCCCAGCATTTT,CASSEGRQVHSNQPQHF
TRBJ2-7,.,.,TRBV7-3,TGTGCCAGCCCTCACGAGCAGTACTTC,CASPHEQYF
TRBJ1-2,.,TRBD1,TRBV6-5,TGTGCCAGCAGTTACGGGGGACAGGGGGCGCGTGGCTACACCTTC,CASSYGGQGARGYTF
TRBJ1-6,.,.,TRBV7-2,TGTGCCAGCAGCTTAGCAGCGCTTCCGTATAATTCACCCCTCCACTTT,CASSLAALPYNSPLHF
TRBJ1-2,.,.,TRBV7-8,TGTGCCAGCAGCTTGGGGGGGCCTAACGCCTATGGCTACACCTTC,CASSLGGPNAYGYTF
TRBJ2-1,.,.,TRBV28,TGTGCCAGCAGTTCAGGGCTTGGGGAGCAGTTCTTC,CASSSGLGEQFF
TRBJ1-1,.,.,TRBV28,TGTGCCAGCAGTTTATCTTACAGTGAAGCTTTCTTT,CASSLSYSEAFF
TRBJ1-5,.,.,TRBV6-5,TGTGCCAGCAGGAAACAGGGACAACAGCCCCAGCATTTT,CASRKQGQQPQHF
TRBJ2-5,.,.,TRBV2,TGTGCCAGCAGTATGTTGCGTGTCCAAGAGACCCAGTACTTC,CASSMLRVQETQYF
TRBJ1-1,.,.,TRBV9,TGTGCCAGCAGCGTGGGCAGGGACGGGGGCACTGAAGCTTTCTTT,CASSVGRDGGTEAFF
TRBJ2-2,.,TRBD1,TRBV2,TGTGCCAGTAAAGACAGGGGCCTAAACACCGGGGAGCTGTTTTTT,CASKDRGLNTGELFF
TRBJ2-3,.,TRBD2,TRBV7-8,TGTGCCAGCAGCCGGACTAGCGGGACAGATACGCAGTATTTT,CASSRTSGTDTQYF
TRBJ1-6,.,TRBD1,TRBV5-4,TGTGCCAGCAGCTCTAACATTAGGGACAGCTATAATTCACCCCTCCACTTT,CASSSNIRDSYNSPLHF
TRBJ2-7,.,TRBD2,TRBV6-1,TGTGCCAGCAGTGAAAGACTAGCGGGGGGCACTACCTACGAGCAGTACTTC,CASSERLAGGTTYEQYF
TRBJ2-5,.,TRBD2,TRBV11-3,TGTGCCAGCAGCTTAGCTAGCGGGGGGCAAACCGGTCTCCAAGAGACCCAGTACTTC,CASSLASGGQTGLQETQYF
TRBJ2-5,.,TRBD1,TRBV12-3/TRBV12-4,TGTGCCAGCAGACCGACAGGGGTGGAGACCCAGTACTTC,CASRPTGVETQYF
TRBJ1-6,.,.,TRBV30,TGTGCCTGGAGTTCTTTGGGAAGGGGAGGTAATTCACCCCTCCACTTT,CAWSSLGRGGNSPLHF
TRBJ2-1,.,TRBD2,TRBV19,TGTGCCAGTAGCCCCCTCGCGGGCGGGGGGAGAATGGATGAGCAGTTCTTC,CASSPLAGGGRMDEQFF
TRBJ1-5,.,.,TRBV3-1/TRBV3-2,TGTGCCAGCAGCCAAGAACGGGATCAGCCCCAGCATTTT,CASSQERDQPQHF
TRBJ2-3,.,.,TRBV12-3/TRBV12-4,TGTGCCAGCAGCCTCGAGTTGCAGTATTTT,CASSLELQYF
TRBJ2-1,.,.,TRBV25-1,TGTGCCAGCAGTGATCAGGCCGGATCTGAGCAGTTCTTC,CASSDQAGSEQFF
TRBJ2-1,.,TRBD2,TRBV19,TGTGCCACCTTTCCGGGACTAGGACTCTCCAATGAGCAGTTCTTC,CATFPGLGLSNEQFF
TRBJ1-4,once,TRBD1,TRBV10-1,TGCGCCGCAAAACGGGGACAGAAAACTAATGAAAAACTGTTTTTT,CAAKRGQKTNEKLFF
TRBJ1-1,.,.,TRBV7-6,TGTGCCAGCAGCCAGACGGGGGGCGCGGACACTGAAGCTTTCTTT,CASSQTGGADTEAFF
TRBJ2-2,.,TRBD1,TRBV11-3,TGTGCCAGCAGCCCGGGACAGGGAGGGGAGCTGTTTTTT,CASSPGQGGELFF
TRBJ1-1,.,.,TRBV3-1/TRBV3-2,TGTGCCAGCAGCCAAGGTAGGGGGGGGACTGAAGCTTTCTTT,CASSQGRGGTEAFF
TRBJ2-5,.,.,TRBV7-2,TGTGCCAGCACCTCAACGGGACTTCAAGAGACCCAGTACTTC,CASTSTGLQETQYF
TRBJ1-3,.,.,TRBV6-1,TGTGCCAGCAGTGAAACAGGATTAATCTCTGGAAACACCATATATTTT,CASSETGLISGNTIYF
TRBJ2-3,.,TRBD2,TRBV9,TGTGCCAGCAGCGTTTGGACTAGCGGGGACACAGATACGCAGTATTTT,CASSVWTSGDTDTQYF
TRBJ2-5,.,.,TRBV6-1,TGTGCCAGCAGTGAAGCAATGGCCCGTCTGGAGACCCAGTACTTC,CASSEAMARLETQYF
TRBJ2-3,.,.,TRBV5-4,TGTGCCAGCAGCTCTGGGTTGGCGGGGACTCAATTCACAGATACGCAGTATTTT,CASSSGLAGTQFTDTQYF
TRBJ1-5,.,.,TRBV6-5,TGTGCCAGCAGACCGACAGTCGGGAGTCAGCCCCAGCATTTT,CASRPTVGSQPQHF
TRBJ2-7,.,.,TRBV6-4,TGTGCCAGCATAAGACCCGCTAATTCTAGGGAGCAGTACTTC,CASIRPANSREQYF
TRBJ1-1,.,.,TRBV7-8,TGTGCCAGCAGCTTACAGGGATTAAGCTCTGAAGCTTTCTTT,CASSLQGLSSEAFF
TRBJ2-5,.,.,TRBV7-9,TGTGCCAGCAGCCACTACGGTTGGGAAGAGACCCAGTACTTC,CASSHYGWEETQYF
TRBJ1-6,.,.,TRBV6-5,TGTGCCAGCAGTTACTCGAGCCGGTTTAATTCACCCCTCCACTTT,CASSYSSRFNSPLHF
TRBJ1-6,.,.,TRBV18,TGTGCCAGCTCACCACCGTCTGCAGGGAGGTTCTATAATTCACCCCTCCACTTT,CASSPPSAGRFYNSPLHF
TRBJ1-2,once,.,TRBV5-5,TGTGCCAGCAGCTCATCACGGGGAAGCTATGGCTACACCTTC,CASSSSRGSYGYTF
TRBJ2-2,.,.,TRBV20-1,TGCAGTGCTAGTAGCATAGTGAACACCGGGGAGCTGTTTTTT,CSASSIVNTGELFF
TRBJ1-6,.,TRBD1,TRBV6-5,TGTGCCAGCAGGCGACAGGGGCGGGATAATTCACCCCTCCACTTT,CASRRQGRDNSPLHF
TRBJ1-2,few,.,TRBV24-1,TGTGCCACCAGTGCGCAGGGGTTCGGTGGCTACACCTTC,CATSAQGFGGYTF
TRBJ2-3,.,TRBD2,TRBV19,TGTGCCAGTAGTATAGTGGCTAGCGGGGTAATCACAGATACGCAGTTTTTT,CASSIVASGVITDTQFF
TRBJ2-7,.,TRBD1,TRBV9,TGTGCCAGCAGCACCGGGACAGGACGGTCCTACGAGCAGTACTTC,CASSTGTGRSYEQYF
TRBJ1-4,.,.,TRBV5-5,TGTGCCAGCAGCTTCGGAGGGAGGGAGGAAAAACTGTTTTTT,CASSFGGREEKLFF
TRBJ2-3,.,.,TRBV5-1,TGCGCCAGCAGCGAACCTAGCCAATCGGATACGCAGTATTTT,CASSEPSQSDTQYF
TRBJ1-4,.,.,TRBV9,TGTGCCAGCAGCACGAGTGGTGGTTTTGAAAAACTGTTTTTT,CASSTSGGFEKLFF
TRBJ1-2,.,TRBD1,TRBV27,TGTGCCAGCAGTTTATCGGGACAGAGCGTTCCCTATGGCTACACCTTC,CASSLSGQSVPYGYTF
TRBJ2-3,.,.,TRBV7-2,TGTGCCAGCAGCTTATTCTCCCCGGGGCAGTATTTT,CASSLFSPGQYF
TRBJ2-3,.,.,TRBV18,TGTGCCAGCTCACCACAGTTAGGGAGGACAGATACGCAGTATTTT,CASSPQLGRTDTQYF
TRBJ1-4,.,.,TRBV7-6,TGTGCCAGCAGCCATAACCCGCCGGGACAAAATGAAAAACTGTTTTTT,CASSHNPPGQNEKLFF
TRBJ1-5,few,.,TRBV3-1/TRBV3-2,TGTGCCAGCAGCCGCGGCCCGGGTCAGCCCCAGCATTTT,CASSRGPGQPQHF
TRBJ1-1,.,TRBD1,TRBV7-3,TGTGCCAGCAGCCCCGGACAGGGAGGGGGGAAACCTGAAGCTTTCTTT,CASSPGQGGGKPEAFF
TRBJ2-2,once,.,TRBV7-6,TGTGCCAGCAGCTCGGGACTGTCGAACACCGGGGAGCTGTTTTTT,CASSSGLSNTGELFF